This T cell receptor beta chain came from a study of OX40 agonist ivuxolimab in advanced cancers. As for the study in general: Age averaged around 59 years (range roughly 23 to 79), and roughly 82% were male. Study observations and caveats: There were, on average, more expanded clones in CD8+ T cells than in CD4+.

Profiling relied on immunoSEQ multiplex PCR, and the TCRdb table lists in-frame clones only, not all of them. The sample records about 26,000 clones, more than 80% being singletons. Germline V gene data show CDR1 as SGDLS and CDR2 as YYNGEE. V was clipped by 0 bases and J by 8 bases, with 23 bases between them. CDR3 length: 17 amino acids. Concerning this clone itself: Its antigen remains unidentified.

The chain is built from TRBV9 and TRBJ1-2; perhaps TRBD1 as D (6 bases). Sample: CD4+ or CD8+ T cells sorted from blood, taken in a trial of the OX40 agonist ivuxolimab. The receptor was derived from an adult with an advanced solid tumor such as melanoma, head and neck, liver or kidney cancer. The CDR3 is CASSVGGQVAALGGYTF. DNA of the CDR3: TGTGCCAGCAGCGTAGGGGGACAAGTCGCTGCTCTAGGGGGCTACACCTTC.